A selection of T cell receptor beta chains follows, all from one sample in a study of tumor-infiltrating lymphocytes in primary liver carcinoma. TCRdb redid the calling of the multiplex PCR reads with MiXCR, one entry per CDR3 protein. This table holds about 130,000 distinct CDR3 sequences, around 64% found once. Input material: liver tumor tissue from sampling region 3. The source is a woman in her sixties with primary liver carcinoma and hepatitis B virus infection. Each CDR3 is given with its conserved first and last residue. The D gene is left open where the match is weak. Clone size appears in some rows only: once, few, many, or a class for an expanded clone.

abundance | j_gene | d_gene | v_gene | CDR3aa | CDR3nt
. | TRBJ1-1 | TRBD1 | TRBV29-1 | CSVRYRGMRTEAFF | TGCAGCGTCCGATACAGGGGGATGAGAACTGAAGCTTTCTTT
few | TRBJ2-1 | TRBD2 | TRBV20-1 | CSARTSGRARGNEQFF | TGCAGTGCGAGGACTAGCGGGAGGGCCCGGGGAAATGAGCAGTTCTTC
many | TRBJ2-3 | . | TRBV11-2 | CASSLDRGGSTDTQYF | TGTGCCAGCAGCCTCGATCGGGGCGGCAGCACAGATACGCAGTATTTT
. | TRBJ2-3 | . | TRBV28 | CASSFTSGSTDMQYF | TGTGCCAGCAGTTTTACGTCCGGCAGCACAGATATGCAGTATTTT
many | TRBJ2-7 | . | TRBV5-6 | CASSTVLSEQYF | TGTGCCAGCAGCACGGTCCTCTCCGAGCAGTACTTC
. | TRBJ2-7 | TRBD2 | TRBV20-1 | CSVRVRLAHPYEQYF | TGCAGTGTTAGAGTGAGACTAGCACATCCCTACGAGCAGTACTTC
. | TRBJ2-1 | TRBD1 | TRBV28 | CASSLGGQGVGNEQFF | TGTGCCAGCAGTTTAGGAGGACAGGGCGTAGGTAATGAGCAGTTCTTC
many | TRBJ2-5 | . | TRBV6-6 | CASTASEARETQYF | TGTGCCAGCACCGCCAGTGAAGCCAGAGAGACCCAGTACTTC
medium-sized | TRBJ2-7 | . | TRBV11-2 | CASSWGADIYYEQYF | TGTGCCAGCAGCTGGGGAGCGGACATTTACTACGAGCAGTACTTC
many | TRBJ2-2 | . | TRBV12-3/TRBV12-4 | CASPASDPDTGELFF | TGTGCCAGCCCGGCTAGCGACCCGGACACCGGGGAGCTGTTTTTT
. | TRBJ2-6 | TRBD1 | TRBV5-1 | CASSLDGTAGANVLTF | TGCGCCAGCAGCCTGGATGGGACAGCTGGGGCCAACGTCCTGACTTTC
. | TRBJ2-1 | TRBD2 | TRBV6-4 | CASSRGSGSPYNERLF | TGTGCCAGCAGTCGGGGTAGCGGGAGCCCTTACAATGAGCGGCTCTTC
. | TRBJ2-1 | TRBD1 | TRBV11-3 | CASSSRTGGTSGDNEQLF | TGTGCCAGCAGCTCCCGGACAGGGGGCACTAGTGGGGACAATGAGCAGCTCTTC
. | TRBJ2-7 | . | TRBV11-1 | CASSGKRTAYEQYF | TGTGCCAGCAGCGGGAAGAGGACCGCCTACGAACAGTACTTC
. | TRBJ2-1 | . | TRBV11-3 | CVSSPPGDSNYNDQIF | TGTGTCAGCAGTCCCCCCGGAGATTCCAATTACAATGACCAGATCTTC
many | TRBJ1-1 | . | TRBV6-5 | CASNYSGPNTEAFF | TGTGCCAGCAATTACTCAGGACCGAACACTGAAGCTTTCTTT
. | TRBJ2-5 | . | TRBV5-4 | CASNIARIQYF | TGTGCCAGCAACATAGCTAGGATCCAGTACTTC
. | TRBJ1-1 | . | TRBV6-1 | CASSEYRGGTEAFF | TGTGCCAGCAGTGAGTACCGGGGGGGCACTGAAGCTTTCTTT
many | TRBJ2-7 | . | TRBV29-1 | CSALSGYEQYF | TGCAGCGCCCTCTCAGGGTACGAGCAGTACTTC
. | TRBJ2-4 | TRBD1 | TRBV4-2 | CASSQSYTTGASKNIQYF | TGTGCCAGCAGCCAATCCTACACAACAGGGGCATCCAAAAACATTCAGTACTTC
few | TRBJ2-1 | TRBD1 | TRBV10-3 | CAINVVTGGGNEQFF | TGTGCCATCAATGTAGTGACAGGGGGGGGCAATGAGCAGTTCTTC
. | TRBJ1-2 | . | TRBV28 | CASSSPAEAAYYDYTF | TGTGCCAGCAGCTCCCCCGCAGAGGCCGCCTACTATGACTACACCTTC
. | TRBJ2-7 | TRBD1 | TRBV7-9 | CASSSPDRGLYEQYF | TGTGCCAGCAGCTCCCCAGACAGGGGGCTATACGAGCAGTACTTC
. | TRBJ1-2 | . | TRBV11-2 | CASSLGTQEGFYSYTF | TGTGCCAGCAGCCTCGGGACACAAGAGGGGTTCTATAGCTACACCTTC
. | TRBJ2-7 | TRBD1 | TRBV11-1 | CASSYLQGPPYEQYF | TGTGCCAGCAGCTATCTACAGGGGCCGCCCTACGAGCAGTACTTC
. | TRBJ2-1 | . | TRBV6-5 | CASSYAELSSNNEQFF | TGTGCCAGCAGTTATGCGGAGCTTAGCTCCAACAATGAGCAGTTCTTC
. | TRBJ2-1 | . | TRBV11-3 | CTSSLFYEQFF | TGTACCAGCAGCCTATTCTATGAGCAGTTCTTC
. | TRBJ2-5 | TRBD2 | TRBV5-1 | CASSLAASGGETQYF | TGCGCCAGCAGCTTGGCAGCCTCCGGGGGGGAGACCCAGTACTTC
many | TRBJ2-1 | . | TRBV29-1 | CSALKGDWIDEQFF | TGCAGCGCCCTAAAGGGGGACTGGATAGATGAGCAGTTCTTC
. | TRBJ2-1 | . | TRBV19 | CTSSMAPNEQFF | TGTACCAGTAGTATGGCACCTAATGAGCAGTTCTTC
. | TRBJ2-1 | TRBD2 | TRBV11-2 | CANSLEAGGEQLF | TGTGCCAACAGCTTAGAAGCGGGAGGAGAGCAGCTCTTC
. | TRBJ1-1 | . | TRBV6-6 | CASITAEENTEAFF | TGTGCCAGCATTACCGCAGAAGAGAACACTGAAGCTTTCTTT
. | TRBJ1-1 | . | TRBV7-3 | CASSRNRETEASF | TGTGCCAGCAGTAGGAACAGGGAAACTGAAGCTTCCTTT
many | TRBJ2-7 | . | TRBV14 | CASSQVDGSYEQYF | TGTGCCAGCAGCCAAGTAGACGGATCCTACGAGCAGTACTTC
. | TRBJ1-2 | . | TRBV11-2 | CASSLLSGNRVDGYTF | TGCGCCAGCAGCTTATTAAGCGGGAACAGGGTCGATGGCTACACCTTC
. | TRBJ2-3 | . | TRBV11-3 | CASSPVLDTGTQYF | TGTGCCAGCAGCCCCGTACTGGACACAGGTACGCAGTATTTT
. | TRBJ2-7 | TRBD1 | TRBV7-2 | CASSQTGGGTEQYF | TGTGCCAGCAGCCAGACAGGGGGCGGGACCGAGCAGTACTTC
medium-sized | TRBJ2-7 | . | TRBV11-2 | CASSNYEQYF | TGTGCCAGCAGCAACTACGAGCAGTACTTC
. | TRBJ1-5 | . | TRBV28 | CASTSKLGHQPLHF | TGTGCCAGCACCAGTAAATTAGGTCATCAGCCCCTGCATTTT
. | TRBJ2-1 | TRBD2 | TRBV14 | CTSSHGGTSGASDNEQFF | TGTACCAGCAGCCACGGCGGGACTAGCGGAGCCTCAGACAATGAGCAGTTCTTC
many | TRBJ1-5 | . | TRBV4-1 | CASSQESGGNQPQHF | TGCGCCAGCAGCCAAGAGAGCGGTGGCAATCAGCCCCAGCATTTT
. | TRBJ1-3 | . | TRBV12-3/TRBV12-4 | CASSAWGLLGNTIYF | TGTGCCAGCAGTGCATGGGGACTGTTGGGAAACACCATATATTTT
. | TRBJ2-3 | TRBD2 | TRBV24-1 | CATSDPMGLAGGGTDTQYF | TGTGCCACCAGTGATCCTATGGGACTAGCGGGAGGTGGAACAGATACGCAGTATTTT
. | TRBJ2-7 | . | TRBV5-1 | CASSLESTYKQYF | TGCGCCAGCAGCTTGGAGAGTACCTACAAGCAGTACTTC
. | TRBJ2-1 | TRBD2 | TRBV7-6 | CASSKEGGSSYTEQFF | TGTGCCAGCAGCAAAGAAGGCGGGAGCTCCTACACTGAGCAGTTCTTC